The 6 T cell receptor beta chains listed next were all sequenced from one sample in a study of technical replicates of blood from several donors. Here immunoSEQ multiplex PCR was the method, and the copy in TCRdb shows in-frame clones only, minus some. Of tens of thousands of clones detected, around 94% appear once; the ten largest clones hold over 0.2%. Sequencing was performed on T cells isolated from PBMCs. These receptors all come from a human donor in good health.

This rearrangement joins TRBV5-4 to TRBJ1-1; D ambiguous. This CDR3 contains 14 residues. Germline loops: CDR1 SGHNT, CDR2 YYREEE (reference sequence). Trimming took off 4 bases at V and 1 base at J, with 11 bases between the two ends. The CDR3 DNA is TGTGCCAGCAGCAGTCCAGGCGAGAACACTGAAGCTTTCTTT. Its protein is CASSSPGENTEAFF.

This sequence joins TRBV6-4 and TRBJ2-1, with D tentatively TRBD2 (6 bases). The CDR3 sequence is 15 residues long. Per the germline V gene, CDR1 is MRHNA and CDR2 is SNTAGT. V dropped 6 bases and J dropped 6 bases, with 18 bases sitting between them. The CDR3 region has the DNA TGTGCCAGCAGATCCGGGCCCCGGGGAGGCAATGAGCAGTTCTTC. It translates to CASRSGPRGGNEQFF.

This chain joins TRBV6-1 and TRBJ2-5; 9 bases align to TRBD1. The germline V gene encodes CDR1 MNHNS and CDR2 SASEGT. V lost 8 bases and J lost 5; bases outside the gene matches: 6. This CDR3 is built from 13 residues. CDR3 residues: CASGRTGVETQYF. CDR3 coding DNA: TGTGCCAGCGGACGGACAGGGGTGGAGACCCAGTACTTC.

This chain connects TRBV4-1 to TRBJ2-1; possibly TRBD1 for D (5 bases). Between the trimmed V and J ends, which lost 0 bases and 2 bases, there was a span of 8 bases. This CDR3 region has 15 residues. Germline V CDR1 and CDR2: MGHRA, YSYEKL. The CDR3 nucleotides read TGCGCCAGCAGCCAAGATCCAGGGACCTACAATGAGCAGTTCTTC. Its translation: CASSQDPGTYNEQFF.

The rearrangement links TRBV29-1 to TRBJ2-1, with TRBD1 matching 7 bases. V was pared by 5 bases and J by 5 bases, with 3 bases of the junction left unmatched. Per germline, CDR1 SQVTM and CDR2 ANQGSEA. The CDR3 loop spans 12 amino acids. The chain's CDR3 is CSVPTGNNEQFF. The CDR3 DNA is TGCAGCGTTCCGACAGGGAACAATGAGCAGTTCTTC.

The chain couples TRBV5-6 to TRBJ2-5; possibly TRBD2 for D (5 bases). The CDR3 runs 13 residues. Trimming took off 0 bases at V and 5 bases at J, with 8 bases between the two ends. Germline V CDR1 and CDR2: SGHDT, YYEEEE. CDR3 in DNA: TGTGCCAGCAGCTTGGACCCGGGGGAGACCCAGTACTTC. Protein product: CASSLDPGETQYF.